This T cell receptor (beta chain) was identified during a study of T cell repertoires in cytomegalovirus infection (dated by TCRdb to the late 2010s). Background on the whole study: Alongside well-studied HLA-B-restricted epitopes, the peptide stimulations were aimed at recently identified HLA-C-restricted CMV epitopes, whose presentation resists viral immunomodulation. The HLA type of each donor mattered for the analysis, because public TCR beta signatures pointed to carriage of CMV infection along with the matching HLA type. General findings and caveats noted by the study authors: In both this cohort and an independent cohort of 350 to 400 donors, the cumulative frequency of public TCR beta family members distinguished carriers of CMV infection plus the relevant HLA type. The ex vivo response was dominated by HLA-C-restricted CMV-specific TCR beta clonotypes, and the single most frequent clonotype in two of eight donors was supplied by these HLA-C-restricted clonotypes.

Notes on this clonotype: Its antigen is unknown. Nothing much larger sits one base from this clone, and base qualities are not available.

The CDR3 has 14 amino acids, counting the end cysteine and phenylalanine. The sequence is cut down to CDR3 DNA, 42 bases in frame from base 1. CDR1 and CDR2 are drawn from the germline V gene (reference sequence): LGHDT, YNNKEL. Trimming removed 4 bases from V and 6 bases from J; the gene matches leave 5 bases unexplained. Sequencing took place on an Illumina HiSeq 1500. TCRdb trimmed public reads at Q25 via fastp, called clones via MiXCR and kept in-frame beta chains. Rows merge per CDR3 protein into single entries with the most common DNA and genes. The sample includes approximately 120,000 distinct CDR3 sequences, with more than 25% observed a single time. 58% of the sample belongs to the ten largest clones. This specimen's treatment or condition label, per the study, means: in vitro stimulation with specific CMV peptide epitopes to enrich CMV-specific T cells.

Rearrangement joined TRBV3-1 to TRBJ2-2; 7 middle bases align to TRBD2. The TCR sequence derives from a human donor in good health (CMV status not recorded). Some clones in this sample may be carry-over from other donors' samples. Sequencing used CD8+ T cells from cultured PBMCs, obtained from culture after CMV antigen stimulation. The DNA sequence reads TGTGCCAGCAGCCGAGAGACTAGCCCCGGGGAGCTGTTTTTT. Translated, it reads CASSRETSPGELFF.